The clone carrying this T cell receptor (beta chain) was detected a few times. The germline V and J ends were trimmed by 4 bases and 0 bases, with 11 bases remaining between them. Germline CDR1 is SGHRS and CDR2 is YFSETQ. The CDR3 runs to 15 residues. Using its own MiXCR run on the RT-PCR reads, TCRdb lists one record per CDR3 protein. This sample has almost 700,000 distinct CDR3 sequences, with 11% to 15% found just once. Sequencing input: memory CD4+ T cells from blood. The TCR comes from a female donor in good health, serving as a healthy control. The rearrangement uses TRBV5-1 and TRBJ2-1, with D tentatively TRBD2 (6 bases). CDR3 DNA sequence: TGCGCCAGCAGCGGCCGGGAGAGCTCCTACAATGAGCAGTTCTTC. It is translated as CASSGRESSYNEQFF.